This TCR beta chain was captured in a study of graft-versus-host responses after intestinal transplantation. Across the study: All recipients were given anti-thymocyte globulin induction, and tacrolimus and steroids were then administered for around three years.

Study-level points and caveats: GvH clone levels peaked in circulation, and this peak was associated with early post-transplant HvG declines. Allografts of one patient group, those with graft-donor T cell macrochimerism, had high graft-versus-host to host-versus-graft clonal ratios. Recipient-marrow GvH clones were detected, some having first appeared in ileum or blood.

Points on this clone: Antigen specificity is unknown.

This CDR3 has 15 residues. V was trimmed by 4 bases and J by 1 base, leaving 14 bases between them. The germline V gene encodes CDR1 SGHNT and CDR2 YYREEE (reference sequence). Profiled with immunoSEQ multiplex PCR; TCRdb holds only in-frame clones, not every one. The sample consists of approximately 90,000 clones, around 89% of them appearing once. This chain connects TRBV5-4 to TRBJ1-1; TRBD1 might be the D (6 bases). Sample: unstimulated CD4+ T cells sorted from spleen or lymph node cells, taken before transplant. The receptor's source is a human donor who was the organ donor for an intestinal transplant. The CDR3 DNA is TGTGCCAGCAGCCCGTCGGGACATACGAACACTGAAGCTTTCTTT. This encodes CASSPSGHTNTEAFF.